This T cell receptor beta chain was captured in a study of blood T cell repertoires in COVID-19. Whole-study context: COVID-19 samples collected from the United States, Italy and Spain covered acute and convalescent phases. From T cells, B-cell-depleted T cells, or PBMCs came the material, which was cDNA or gDNA.

Trimming took 4 bases from V and 1 from J; bases not matched to a gene: 3. Germline CDR1 SGHNT, CDR2 YYREEE (reference sequence). The CDR3 covers 16 residues. Under the authors' procedure: Amplification with reference gene primers provided the estimates of nucleated cell counts. Assay: immunoSEQ multiplex PCR; the TCRdb copy retains only in-frame clones and omits some. Clone size and the V and J calls come from that table; the DNA yielded D and trimming. The repertoire holds under 200,000 clones, with around nine tenths as singletons. This TCR was recovered from a man between 65 and 79 years old with active or convalescent COVID-19. The chain uses TRBV5-4 and TRBJ2-4, with 12 bases that match TRBD2. Sequencing was carried out using peripheral blood. CDR3 in DNA: TGTGCCAGCAGCAAAACTAGCGGGGGGGCCAAAAACATTCAGTACTTC. This gives the protein CASSKTSGGAKNIQYF.